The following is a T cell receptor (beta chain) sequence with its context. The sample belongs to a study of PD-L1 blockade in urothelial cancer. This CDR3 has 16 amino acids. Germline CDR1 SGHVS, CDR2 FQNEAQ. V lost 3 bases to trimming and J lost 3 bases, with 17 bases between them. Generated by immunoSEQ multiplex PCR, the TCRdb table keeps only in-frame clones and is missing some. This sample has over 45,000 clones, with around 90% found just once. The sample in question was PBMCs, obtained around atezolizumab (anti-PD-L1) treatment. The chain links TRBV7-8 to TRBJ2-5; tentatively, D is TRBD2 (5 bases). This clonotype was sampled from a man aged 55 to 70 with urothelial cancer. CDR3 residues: CASSFASGLAKETQYF. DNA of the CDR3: TGTGCCAGCAGCTTCGCCTCTGGGCTAGCTAAAGAGACCCAGTACTTC.